This T cell receptor beta chain is from a study of post-analysis software for immune sequencing data. Turning to the study itself: Relapsing-remitting, secondary progressive and progressive-relapsing forms made up the multiple sclerosis disease courses.

This CDR3 has 13 amino acids. With 3 bases removed from V and 7 bases from J, the gap between germline ends came to 12 bases. A note on this clonotype: The antigen is not known.

cDNA libraries for TCR beta contained unique molecular identifiers. T cells numbering 1 to 10 million yielded around 500,000 cDNA molecules. Each CDR3 protein gets one entry after TCRdb re-called the PCR reads with MiXCR. The sample lists hundreds of thousands of distinct CDR3 sequences; 25% to 30% were seen once. Study findings and constraints: Controls' normalized Chao1 diversity significantly exceeded that of multiple sclerosis patients. Patients had higher frequencies than controls of about 5 TRBV segments, including TRBV5-6, TRBV5-1 and TRBV20-1. Pronounced co-clustering by F measure was evident among identically batched samples.

The receptor comes from a girl between 5 and 17 years old with multiple sclerosis. The chain is built from TRBV12-3 or TRBV12-4 and TRBJ1-1; D gene ambiguous. What was sequenced was blood. CDR3 coding DNA: TGTGCCAGCAGTTTGGGAGGGCTCGATGAAGCTTTCTTT. Translating gives CASSLGGLDEAFF.